The rows below give T cell receptor beta chains drawn from one sample of a study of blood T cell repertoires in COVID-19. Repertoires were generated with immunoSEQ multiplex PCR, while TCRdb's copy carries only in-frame clones and drops some. The table lists roughly 150,000 clones, 70% to 90% of them singletons, with roughly 3.9% in the top ten. Sequences were obtained from PBMCs or T cells enriched from blood (not recorded which). Every receptor here comes from a man in his forties or fifties who had recovered from COVID-19. The conserved cysteine and the conserved F or W are not part of the CDR3 here.

v_call	j_call	cdr3_aa
TRBV28	TRBJ2-5	ASSRDNWTSGRETQY
TRBV7-2	TRBJ1-6	ASSLAPGVNSPLH
TRBV18	TRBJ1-2	ASSPPHWNYGYT
TRBV7-9	TRBJ2-1	ASRWDSYNEQF
TRBV7-9	TRBJ2-1	ASSRTDNEQF
TRBV7-2	TRBJ1-2	ASSYRTREGNYGYT
TRBV5-5	TRBJ1-5	ASSLVGSGQPQH
TRBV5-1	TRBJ2-1	ASSLDRGKVASSYNEQF
TRBV9	TRBJ2-1	ASSVGGTGVEQF
TRBV5-1	TRBJ2-1	ASSLASGGGGEQF
TRBV18	TRBJ1-1	ASSDPGGGITEAF
TRBV3-1/TRBV3-2	TRBJ2-7	ASSLGQGYREQY
TRBV5-1	TRBJ1-5	ASSLTGQPQH
TRBV12-3/TRBV12-4	TRBJ2-5	ASSKQAQETQY
TRBV7-2	TRBJ2-3	ASSFRLAGQTDTQY
TRBV4-3	TRBJ2-7	ASSQGTGFGDYEQY
TRBV2	TRBJ2-2	ARGLAGGATGELF
TRBV7-6	TRBJ2-7	ASSLAARLAGSYEQY
TRBV15	TRBJ2-3	ATSRRSGTGLARTDTQY
TRBV18	TRBJ1-6	ASSPLQEYNSPLH
TRBV6-4	TRBJ1-5	ASSLKTGGAVLQPQH
TRBV5-1	TRBJ1-1	ASSARQGGTEAF
TRBV6-5	TRBJ2-7	ASSYSFLGAYEQY
TRBV6-5	TRBJ2-5	ASRIDNDQETQY
TRBV9	TRBJ2-5	ASSVAPGTGGETQY
TRBV28	TRBJ2-3	ASRGDIPSTDTQY
TRBV7-8	TRBJ1-2	ASSSLYGGRNGYT
TRBV30	TRBJ1-4	AWSRDRVKTNEKLF
TRBV3-1/TRBV3-2	TRBJ1-3	ASSQGAGGYGNTIY
TRBV3-1/TRBV3-2	TRBJ1-1	ASSQKNGNTEAF
TRBV6-5	TRBJ1-2	ASSYSTDGGYGYT
TRBV24-1	TRBJ1-5	ATSDSTQIYSNQPQH
TRBV5-6	TRBJ1-2	ASSPSLTRPNYGYT
TRBV14	TRBJ1-1	ASSLRTTTEAF
TRBV9	TRBJ1-6	ASSVGGRGFSPLH
TRBV19	TRBJ1-6	ASRGGGTYNSPLH
TRBV12-3/TRBV12-4	TRBJ1-2	ASSRTGGGYT
TRBV7-2	TRBJ2-5	ASSLAHSQETQY
TRBV5-1	TRBJ1-4	ASSPVPGQGEKLF
TRBV5-4	TRBJ2-7	ASSLRGYEQY
TRBV28	TRBJ1-2	ASSQGISYGYT
TRBV18	TRBJ2-5	ASSPTRQETQY
TRBV2	TRBJ1-5	ATKGQNNQPQH
TRBV28	TRBJ1-1	ASRRTGRATEAF
TRBV7-9	TRBJ1-1	ASSREGGTEAF
TRBV11-2	TRBJ2-1	ASSLQGLYNEQF
TRBV28	TRBJ1-6	ASRDSTSSYNSPLH
TRBV19	TRBJ1-3	ASSISAVASSGNTIY
TRBV9	TRBJ2-3	ASSPSSARPPDTQY
TRBV15	TRBJ1-1	ATSRGGEQGMNTEAF
TRBV19	TRBJ2-7	ASSPWTSGNYEQY
TRBV27	TRBJ1-2	ASSINRDTNYGYT
TRBV5-1	TRBJ1-3	ASSPGRASGNTIY
TRBV5-5	TRBJ1-6	ASSFHGLYSPLH
TRBV2	TRBJ1-4	ASGSQGTSRGEKLF